The clone carrying this T cell receptor beta chain has a handful of counts. The data originate from a study of cytomegalovirus exposure and HLA in healthy donors. Amplification used 60 Vbeta primers and 13 Jbeta primers. Sequencing was performed with immunoSEQ multiplex PCR; in TCRdb, only in-frame clones are kept and a portion is missing. The repertoire holds around 99,000 clones, roughly 70% seen once, with approximately 5.4% in the top ten. Unmatched junction bases numbered 7, after V lost 7 bases and J lost 2 bases. From germline, CDR1 is LGHNT and CDR2 FRNRAP. The CDR3 contains 14 residues. Sequenced sample: PBMCs. V and J are TRBV12-5 and TRBJ1-1, with TRBD1 identical over 7 bases. The clonotype was recovered from a woman in her 70s in good health and CMV-seropositive. The chain's CDR3 is CASANRDRNTEAFF. The CDR3 DNA reads TGTGCTAGTGCCAACCGGGACAGAAACACTGAAGCTTTCTTT.